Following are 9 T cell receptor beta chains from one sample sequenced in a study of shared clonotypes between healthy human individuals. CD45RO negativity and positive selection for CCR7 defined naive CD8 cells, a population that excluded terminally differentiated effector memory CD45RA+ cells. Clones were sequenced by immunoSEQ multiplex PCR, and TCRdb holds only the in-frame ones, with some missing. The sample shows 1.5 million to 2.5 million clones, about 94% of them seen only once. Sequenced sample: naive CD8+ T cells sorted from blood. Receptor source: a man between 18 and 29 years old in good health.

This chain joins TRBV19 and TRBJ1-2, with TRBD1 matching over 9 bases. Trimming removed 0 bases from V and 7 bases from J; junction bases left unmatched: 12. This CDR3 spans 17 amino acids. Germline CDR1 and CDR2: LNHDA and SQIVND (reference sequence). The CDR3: CASSIDILPGQGTGYTF. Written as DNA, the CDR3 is TGTGCCAGTAGTATAGACATCCTACCGGGACAGGGAACTGGCTACACCTTC.

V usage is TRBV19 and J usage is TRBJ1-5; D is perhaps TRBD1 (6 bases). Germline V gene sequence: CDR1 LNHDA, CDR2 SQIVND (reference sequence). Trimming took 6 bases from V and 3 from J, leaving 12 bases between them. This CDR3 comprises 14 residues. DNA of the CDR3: TGTGCCAGTAGCCTACAGGGCGACAATCAGCCCCAGCATTTT. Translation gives CASSLQGDNQPQHF.

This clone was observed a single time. DNA of the CDR3: TGTGCCAGCAGTTCCTTGGGGGGAAAGACCCCCTACAATGAGCAGTTCTTC. Protein: CASSSLGGKTPYNEQFF. This sequence joins TRBV27 and TRBJ2-1, with TRBD2 as a possible D gene (6 bases). This CDR3 has 17 residues. V lost 4 bases and J lost 2, with 18 bases in between. Germline-derived CDR1 and CDR2 are MNHEY and SMNVEV (reference sequence).

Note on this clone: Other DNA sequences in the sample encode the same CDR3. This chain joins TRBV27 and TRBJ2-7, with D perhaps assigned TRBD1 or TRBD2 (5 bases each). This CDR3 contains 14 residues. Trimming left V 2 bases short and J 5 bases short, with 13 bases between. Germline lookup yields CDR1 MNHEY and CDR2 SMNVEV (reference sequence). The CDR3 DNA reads TGTGCCAGCAGTTTAAGATCGGGGCAAAACGAGCAGTACTTC. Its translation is CASSLRSGQNEQYF.

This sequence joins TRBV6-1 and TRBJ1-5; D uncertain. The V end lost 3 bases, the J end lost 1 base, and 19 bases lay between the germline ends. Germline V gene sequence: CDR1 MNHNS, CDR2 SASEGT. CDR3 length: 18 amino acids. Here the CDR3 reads CASSDPGGLGRSNQPQHF. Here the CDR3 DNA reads TGTGCCAGCAGTGACCCGGGTGGGCTGGGGAGAAGCAATCAGCCCCAGCATTTT.

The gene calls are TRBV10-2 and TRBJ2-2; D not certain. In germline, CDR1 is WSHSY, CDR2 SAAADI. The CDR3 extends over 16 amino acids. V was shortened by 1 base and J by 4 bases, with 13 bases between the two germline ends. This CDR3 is CASSELAGPLTGELFF. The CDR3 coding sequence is TGCGCCAGCAGTGAGTTGGCTGGGCCCCTCACCGGGGAGCTGTTTTTT.

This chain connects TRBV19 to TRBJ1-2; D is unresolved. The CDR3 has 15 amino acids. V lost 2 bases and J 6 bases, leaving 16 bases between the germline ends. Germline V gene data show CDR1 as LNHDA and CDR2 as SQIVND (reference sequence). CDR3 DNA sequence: TGTGCCAGTAGTATACCCCTGCAGGAAGGCAATGGCTACACCTTC. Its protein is CASSIPLQEGNGYTF.

In DNA, the CDR3 is TGTGCCAGCAGCCCCTCCGGTCTAGCGGGGTACACAGATACGCAGTATTTT. Translation: CASSPSGLAGYTDTQYF. J is TRBJ2-3 and V is TRBV11-3; 9 bases are shared with TRBD2. The CDR3 runs to 17 residues. The V gene's germline CDR1 is SGHNT and CDR2 YENEEA. After removal of 5 bases from V and 2 bases from J, the junction contained 11 bases not matched to a gene.

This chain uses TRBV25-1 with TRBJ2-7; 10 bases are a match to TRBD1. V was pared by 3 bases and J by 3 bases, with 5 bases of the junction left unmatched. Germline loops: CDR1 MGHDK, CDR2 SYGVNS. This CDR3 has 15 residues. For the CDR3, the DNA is TGTGCCAGCAGTGACGGGAGGACAGGGGGCTACGAGCAGTACTTC. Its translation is CASSDGRTGGYEQYF.